This note documents a single T cell receptor (beta chain) sequence. Its antigen remains unidentified. This entry is derived from a study of CD8 T cells in ankylosing spondylitis. Study outcomes and limitations: Significant enrichment of disease-linked clones was reported in matched ankylosing spondylitis synovial fluid.

The trim removed 5 bases at V and 4 bases at J, leaving 12 bases unmatched. Looked up from germline, CDR1 is SGHVS and CDR2 is FQNEAQ. The CDR3 contains 16 residues. The TCR beta libraries were generated through quantitative 5'-RACE incorporating molecular barcodes. One entry per CDR3 protein results from TCRdb running MiXCR on the 5' RACE reads. The table has under 450,000 distinct CDR3 sequences, roughly 22% seen once; the top ten hold about 12%. The genes are TRBV7-8 and TRBJ2-5, with TRBD2 matching over 8 bases. Input material: blood, either unsorted or a sorted T cell fraction (not recorded which). This receptor was obtained from a male donor with ankylosing spondylitis or in good health (not recorded which). The CDR3 DNA reads TGTGCCAGCAGCCCCCATCCCGGGACTAGTGGAGAGACCCAGTACTTC. Protein sequence: CASSPHPGTSGETQYF.